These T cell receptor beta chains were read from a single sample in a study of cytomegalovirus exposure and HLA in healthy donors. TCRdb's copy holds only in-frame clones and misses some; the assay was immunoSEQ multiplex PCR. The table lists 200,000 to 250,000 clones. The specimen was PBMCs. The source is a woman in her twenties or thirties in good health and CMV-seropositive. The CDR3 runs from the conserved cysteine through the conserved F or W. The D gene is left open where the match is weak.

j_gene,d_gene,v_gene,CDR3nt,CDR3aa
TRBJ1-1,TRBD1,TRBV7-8,TGTGCCAGCAGCCCTCGACTTATAGGACAGGGCATTGAGGGCACTGAAGCTTTCTTT,CASSPRLIGQGIEGTEAFF
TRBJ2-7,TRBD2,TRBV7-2,TGTGCCAGCAGCATACTAGCGGGAGGGGGATACGAGCAGTACTTC,CASSILAGGGYEQYF
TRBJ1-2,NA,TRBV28,TGTGCCAGCGTACTTGAGGGTGGCTACACCTTC,CASVLEGGYTF
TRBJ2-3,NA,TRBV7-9,TGTGCCAGCAGCTTTGGCAGGGGTGAGGCAGATACGCAGTATTTT,CASSFGRGEADTQYF
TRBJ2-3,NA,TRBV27,TGTGCCAGCAGTTTATTTTCGGGTACGCAGTATTTT,CASSLFSGTQYF
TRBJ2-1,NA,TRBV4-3,TGCGCCAGCAGCCAAGATGGGGCGTCGAGCTCCTACAATGAGCAGTTCTTC,CASSQDGASSSYNEQFF
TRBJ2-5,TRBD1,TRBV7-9,TGTGCCAGCAGCTCAACCGGGACAGGGGTCGAGACCCAGTACTTC,CASSSTGTGVETQYF
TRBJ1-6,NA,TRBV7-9,TGTGCCAGCAGCTTTGACGTGGGGGGGAAGGATTCACCCCTCCACTTT,CASSFDVGGKDSPLHF
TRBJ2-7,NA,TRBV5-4,TGTGCCAGCAGCTTGGGACAGCGCTACGAGCAGTACTTC,CASSLGQRYEQYF
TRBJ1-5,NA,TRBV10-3,TGTGCCATCAGTGAGTCGAAGGGGAACAATCAGCCCCAGCATTTT,CAISESKGNNQPQHF